This T cell receptor (beta chain) is drawn from a study of blood T cell repertoires in COVID-19. Across the study: Samples of COVID-19 (acute and convalescent) were obtained from the United States, Italy and Spain.

As handled by the study authors: Amplification from reference gene primers served as the basis for estimated nucleated cell counts. Method: immunoSEQ multiplex PCR; TCRdb's copy keeps in-frame clones and lacks some. V and J calls and clone size follow that table, whereas D and trimming were derived from the DNA. Of more than 200,000 clones in the sample, around 86% were seen once. V lost 4 bases, J lost 3 bases, and 6 bases stayed unmatched. Germline CDR1 reads KGHSH; CDR2 reads LQKENI. CDR3 length equals 15 residues. Source material: PBMCs or T cells enriched from blood (not recorded which). The rearrangement uses TRBV18 and TRBJ2-3; 8 bases fit TRBD2. The receptor's source is a young man in a cohort exposed to, infected with or recovered from COVID-19 (not recorded which). CDR3 bases: TGTGCCAGCTCACGAGGAGGCGGGAGGACAGATACGCAGTATTTT. It translates to CASSRGGGRTDTQYF.